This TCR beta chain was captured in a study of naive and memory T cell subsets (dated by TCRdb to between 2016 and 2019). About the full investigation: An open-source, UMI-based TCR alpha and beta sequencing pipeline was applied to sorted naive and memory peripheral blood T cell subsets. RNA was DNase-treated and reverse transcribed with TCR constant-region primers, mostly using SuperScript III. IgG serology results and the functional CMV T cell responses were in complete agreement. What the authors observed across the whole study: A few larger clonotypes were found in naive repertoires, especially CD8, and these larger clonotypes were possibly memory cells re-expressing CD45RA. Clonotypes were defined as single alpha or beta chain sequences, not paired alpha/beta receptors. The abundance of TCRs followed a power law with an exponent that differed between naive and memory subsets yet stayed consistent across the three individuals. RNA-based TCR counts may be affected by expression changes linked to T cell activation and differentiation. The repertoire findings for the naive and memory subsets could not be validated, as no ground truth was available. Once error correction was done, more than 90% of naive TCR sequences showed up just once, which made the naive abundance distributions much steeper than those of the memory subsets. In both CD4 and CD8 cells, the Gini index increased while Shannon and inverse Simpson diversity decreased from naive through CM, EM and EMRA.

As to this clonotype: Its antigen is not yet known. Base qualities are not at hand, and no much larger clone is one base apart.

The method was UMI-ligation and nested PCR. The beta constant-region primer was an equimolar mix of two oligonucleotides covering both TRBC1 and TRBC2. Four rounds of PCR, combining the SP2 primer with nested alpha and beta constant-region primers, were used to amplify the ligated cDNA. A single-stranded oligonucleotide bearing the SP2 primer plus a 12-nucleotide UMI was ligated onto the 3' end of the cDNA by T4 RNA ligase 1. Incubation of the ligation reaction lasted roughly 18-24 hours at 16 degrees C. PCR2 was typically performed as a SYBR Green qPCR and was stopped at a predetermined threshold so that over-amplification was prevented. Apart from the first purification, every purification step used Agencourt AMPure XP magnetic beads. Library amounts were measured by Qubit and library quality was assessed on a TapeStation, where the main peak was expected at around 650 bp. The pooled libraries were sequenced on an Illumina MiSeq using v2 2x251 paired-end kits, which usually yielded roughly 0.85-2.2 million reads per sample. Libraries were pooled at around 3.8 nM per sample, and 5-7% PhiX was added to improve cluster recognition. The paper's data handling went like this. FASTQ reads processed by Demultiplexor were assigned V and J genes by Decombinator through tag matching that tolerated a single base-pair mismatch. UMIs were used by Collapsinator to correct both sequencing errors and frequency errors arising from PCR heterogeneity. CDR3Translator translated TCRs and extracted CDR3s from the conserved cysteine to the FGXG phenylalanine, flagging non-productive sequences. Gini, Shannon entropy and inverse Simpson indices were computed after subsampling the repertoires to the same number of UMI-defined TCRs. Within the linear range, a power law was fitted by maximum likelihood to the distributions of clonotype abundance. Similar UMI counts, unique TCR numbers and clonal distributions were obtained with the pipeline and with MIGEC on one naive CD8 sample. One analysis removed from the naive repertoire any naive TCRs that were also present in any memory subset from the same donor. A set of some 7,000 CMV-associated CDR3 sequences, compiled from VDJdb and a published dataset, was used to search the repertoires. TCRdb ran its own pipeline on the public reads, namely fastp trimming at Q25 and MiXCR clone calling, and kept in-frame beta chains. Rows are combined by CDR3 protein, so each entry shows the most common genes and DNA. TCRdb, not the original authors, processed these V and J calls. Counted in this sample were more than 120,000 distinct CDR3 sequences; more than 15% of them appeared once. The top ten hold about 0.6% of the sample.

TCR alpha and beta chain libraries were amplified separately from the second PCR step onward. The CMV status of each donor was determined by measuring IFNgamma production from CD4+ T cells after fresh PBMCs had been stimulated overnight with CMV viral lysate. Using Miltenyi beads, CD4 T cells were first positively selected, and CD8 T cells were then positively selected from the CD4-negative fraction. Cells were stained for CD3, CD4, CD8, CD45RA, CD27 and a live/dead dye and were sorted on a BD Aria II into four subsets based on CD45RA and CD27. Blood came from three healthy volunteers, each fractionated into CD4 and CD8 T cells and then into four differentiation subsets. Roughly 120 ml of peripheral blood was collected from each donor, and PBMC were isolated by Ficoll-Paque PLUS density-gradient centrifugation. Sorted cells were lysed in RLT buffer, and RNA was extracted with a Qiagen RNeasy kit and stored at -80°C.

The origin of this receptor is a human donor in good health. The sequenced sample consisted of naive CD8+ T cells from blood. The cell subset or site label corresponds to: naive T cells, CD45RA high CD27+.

This receptor carries the CDR3 CSARDLKALSGADTQYF. The nucleotide sequence is given as TGCAGTGCTAGAGATCTGAAGGCCCTCTCGGGCGCAGATACGCAGTATTTT. The sequence links TRBV20-1 to TRBJ2-3, with no D gene named confidently. Counted from cysteine to phenylalanine, this CDR3 has 17 amino acids. The read is trimmed to its CDR3 DNA, 51 bases read in frame from base 1. Trimming at the junction amounts to 0 bases on V and 4 bases on J, and the germline ends lie 20 bases apart. CDR1 and CDR2 are drawn from the germline V gene (reference sequence): DFQATT, SNEGSKA.